The 15 T cell receptor beta chains given below trace back to one sample, sequenced in a study of circulating CD8 cells and anti-PD-1 response in melanoma. Using around 16 ng of total RNA, TCR libraries were made with the QIAseq Immune Repertoire TCR panel. TCRdb re-derived calls from the reads in MiXCR, one entry per CDR3 protein. The sample holds around 520 distinct CDR3 sequences, around 9.1% seen once. Four subsets defined by PD-1 and/or TIGIT were sorted from live CD3+CD8+TCRalphabeta+ cells. This specimen was CD8+ T cells from PBMCs, taken at baseline or after one month of anti-PD-1 therapy (not recorded which). Receptors were obtained from a human donor with melanoma.

Relative to its sample, this clonotype is medium-sized. V gene TRBV9 combines with J gene TRBJ2-4; unclear D gene. CDR3 length: 13 amino acids. CDR1 is SGDLS and CDR2 is YYNGEE in the germline V gene. The V gene lost 0 bases and the J gene lost 1 base, with 2 bases spanning the gap. The CDR3 spells CASSVGAKNIQYF. The CDR3 nucleotides read TGTGCCAGCAGCGTAGGGGCCAAAAACATTCAGTACTTC. The variable domain in full, with the rest retrieved from reference TRBV9 and TRBJ2-4, is DSGVTQTPKHLITATGQRVTLRCSPRSGDLSVYWYQQSLDQGLQFLIQYYNGEERAKGNILERFSAQQFPDLHSELNLSSLELGDSALYFCASSVGAKNIQYFGAGTRLSVL.

The V gene is TRBV7-2, the J gene TRBJ1-3; D is undetermined. Trimming removed 1 base from V and 0 bases from J, with 7 bases in between. Looked up from germline, CDR1 is SGHTA and CDR2 is FQGNSA. The CDR3 consists of 15 residues. This chain's CDR3 is CASSLGPVSGNTIYF. CDR3 DNA sequence: TGTGCCAGCAGCTTAGGGCCCGTCTCTGGAAACACCATATATTTT.

In its sample, this clonotype is medium-sized. The chain combines TRBV20-1 with TRBJ2-7; 11 nucleotides agree with TRBD2. CDR3 size: 15 residues. V was pared by 3 bases and J by 5 bases, with 9 bases of the junction left unmatched. From germline, CDR1 is DFQATT and CDR2 SNEGSKA (reference sequence). The CDR3 DNA reads TGCAGTGCTAGCGAAACTAGCGGGGGCCCCAACGAGCAGTACTTC. Protein: CSASETSGGPNEQYF.

This clonotype is termed medium-sized (0.01 to 0.1%). The chain joins TRBV6-1 to TRBJ2-5, with D perhaps TRBD2 (6 bases). The length of the CDR3 is 16 residues. Germline loops: CDR1 MNHNS, CDR2 SASEGT. The V end lost 1 base, the J end lost 5 bases, and 17 bases lay between the germline ends. The CDR3 protein is CASSEGDGTGGETQYF. As DNA, the CDR3 is TGTGCCAGCAGTGAAGGGGACGGCACTGGGGGGGAGACCCAGTACTTC.

This clonotype is categorized as medium-sized. This may be a read error, as it is one base from a much larger clone. The chain combines TRBV7-2 with TRBJ2-1; TRBD2 matches 7 bases. The CDR3 length is 14 residues. Germline CDR1 and CDR2: SGHTA and FQGNSA. The CDR3: CARSREFLGNEQCF. CDR3 nucleotide sequence: TGTGCCAGGTCGCGGGAGTTCTTGGGCAATGAGCAGTGCTTC.

By frequency in the sample, this clonotype is large (0.1 to 1%). V is TRBV29-1 and J is TRBJ2-2; 9 nucleotides line up with TRBD1. The CDR3 is made up of 13 amino acids. The V segment lost 4 bases and the J segment 6 bases; nucleotides outside the gene matches: 3. The germline gives CDR1 SQVTM, CDR2 ANQGSEA. The CDR3 DNA is TGCAGCGTTGTTGGGACAGGGCCCGGGGAGCTGTTTTTT. Its protein is CSVVGTGPGELFF.

On this clonotype: A far larger clone is just one base off, so this is likely a read error. The chain couples TRBV5-8 to TRBJ2-5, with 9 bases matching TRBD2. The germline gives CDR1 SGHTS, CDR2 YDEGEE. V gave up 7 bases and J gave up 11 bases; unmatched junction bases: 15. The CDR3 has 14 amino acids. The CDR3 sequence: CASLETSGYNEQYF. The CDR3 nucleotides read TGTGCCAGCTTGGAGACTAGCGGCTACAATGAGCAGTACTTC.

This clonotype appeared a few times. This sequence may be a read error, since a much larger clone differs from it by one base. J is TRBJ2-2 and V is TRBV18; D not certain. V lost 0 bases, J lost 5 bases, and 10 bases lay in between. The CDR3 is 15 residues long. Germline V lookup: CDR1 KGHSH, CDR2 LQKENI. CDR3 amino acids: CASSPPGDTTGELFF. For the CDR3, the DNA is TGTGCCAGCTCACCACCGGGTGACACGACCGGGGAGCTGTTTTTT.

Relative to its sample, this clonotype is large (0.1 to 1%). J is TRBJ2-2 and V is TRBV18, with D perhaps given as TRBD1 or TRBD2 (5 bases each). The CDR3 covers 15 residues. V lost 3 bases to trimming and J lost 4 bases, with 12 bases between them. CDR1 is KGHSH and CDR2 is LQKENI in the germline V gene. The CDR3 loop reads CASSPRDDATGELFF. As DNA, the CDR3 is TGTGCCAGCTCACCCCGGGACGACGCCACCGGGGAGCTGTTTTTT.

This clonotype qualifies as large. The chain joins TRBV28 to TRBJ1-1; 7 bases map to TRBD1. The germline V gene encodes CDR1 MDHEN and CDR2 SYDVKM. J lost 7 bases, V lost 3 bases, and 2 bases had no gene match. The CDR3 spans 12 residues. The CDR3 coding sequence is TGTGCCAGCAGTTTGACAGGGATTGAAGCTTTCTTT. Its translation: CASSLTGIEAFF.

This CDR3 reads CSANRLAGESYDTQYF. For the CDR3, the DNA is TGCAGTGCCAACCGACTAGCGGGGGAGTCCTATGATACGCAGTATTTT. This sequence joins TRBV20-1 and TRBJ2-3, with 12 bases identical to TRBD2. Trimming at V came to 6 bases and at J to 6 bases, leaving 13 bases not matched to a gene. The germline V gene has CDR1 DFQATT and CDR2 SNEGSKA (reference sequence). CDR3 length: 16 residues.

Concerning this clonotype: This may come from a read error, since a much larger clone is one base off. The chain couples TRBV20-1 to TRBJ2-3; the D call may be TRBD1 or TRBD2 (5 bases each). V lost 3 bases and J lost 6, with 22 bases in between. The germline V gene encodes CDR1 DFQATT and CDR2 SNEGSKA (reference sequence). The CDR3 has 16 amino acids. The CDR3: CSASETAVGQGDTQYF. CDR3 coding DNA: TGCAGTGCTAGTGAAACAGCGGTAGGGCAGGGTGATACGCAGTATTTT.

This clonotype is medium-sized by share. V usage is TRBV2 and J usage is TRBJ1-2, with 7 positions matching TRBD1. Germline V gene lookup returns CDR1 SNHLY and CDR2 FYNNEI. V trimming: 1 base; J trimming: 0 bases; junction bases outside the gene matches: 2. CDR3 size: 15 residues. This CDR3 reads CASSEGDSPNYGYTF. The CDR3 nucleotides are TGTGCCAGCAGTGAAGGGGACAGCCCTAACTATGGCTACACCTTC.

This clonotype ranks as large. The rearrangement links TRBV27 to TRBJ2-7; TRBD1 is a possible D gene (5 bases). Per the germline V gene, CDR1 is MNHEY and CDR2 is SMNVEV (reference sequence). The CDR3 is 15 residues long. With 5 bases removed from V and 4 bases from J, the gap between germline ends came to 18 bases. The CDR3 is CASSPSDSGRYEQYF. The CDR3 DNA reads as TGTGCCAGCAGTCCCTCCGACAGTGGGCGTTACGAGCAGTACTTC.

This clonotype is medium-sized. The rearrangement joins TRBV7-3 to TRBJ2-1; 13 bases align to TRBD2. The V gene end was trimmed by 6 bases and the J gene end by 9 bases; junction bases not matched to a gene: 5. The CDR3 has 14 residues. CDR1 SGHTA and CDR2 FQGTGA come from the germline V gene. The CDR3 loop is CASSRLAGGGEQFF. The CDR3 DNA reads as TGTGCCAGCAGTCGACTAGCGGGAGGAGGTGAGCAGTTCTTC.